This TCR beta chain was observed in a study of T cell changes during pregnancy in multiple sclerosis. Data came from immunoSEQ multiplex PCR; TCRdb stores just in-frame clones and leaves some out. Here the sample spans approximately 25,000 clones, around nine tenths being singletons. Germline CDR1 SGDLS, CDR2 YYNGEE. Between the trimmed V and J ends, which lost 0 bases and 8 bases, there was a span of 9 bases. The CDR3 runs to 14 residues. The clonotype originates from a female donor in good health, enrolled as a control in a pregnancy study. The sequences come from CD8+ T cells from peripheral blood mononuclear cells, collected in the first trimester of pregnancy. The J gene is TRBJ1-6, the V gene TRBV9, with a tentative D call TRBD1 (5 bases). For the CDR3, the DNA is TGTGCCAGCAGCGTAGCAGGGTCGGATTCACCCCTCCACTTT. Its protein is CASSVAGSDSPLHF.